These T cell receptor beta chains were read from a single sample in a study of T cell repertoires in cytomegalovirus infection. TCRdb reanalysed the reads using MiXCR and keeps one entry per CDR3 protein. There are 750,000 to 900,000 distinct CDR3 sequences in the sample; 25% to 30% occur only once, and around 12% lies in the top ten. No antigens are known for them. Here the sequenced sample was cultured CD8+ T cells from PBMCs, taken from culture after CMV antigen stimulation. The receptors stem from a human donor in good health (CMV status not recorded). Some clones in this sample may be carry-over from other donors' samples. The CDR3 runs from the conserved cysteine through the conserved F or W. Fields, in order: D gene, V gene, J gene, clone size, CDR3 protein, CDR3 DNA. The D gene is left open where the match is weak. Size values are once, few and many counts, or a class for expanded clones, and some rows have none.

>-|TRBV7-9|TRBJ2-3|once
CASGNRGGTDTQYF
TGTGCCAGCGGAAACAGGGGAGGTACAGATACGCAGTATTTT
>-|TRBV7-2|TRBJ1-1|few
CASSTPDGSFEAFF
TGTGCCAGCAGCACCCCGGACGGGTCCTTTGAAGCTTTCTTT
>-|TRBV27|TRBJ1-5|-
CASSFSGLGNQPQHF
TGTGCCAGCAGTTTCTCCGGATTGGGAAATCAGCCCCAGCATTTT
>-|TRBV20-1|TRBJ1-2|-
CSARPGGYGYTF
TGCAGTGCTAGACCCGGGGGGTATGGCTACACCTTC
>TRBD2|TRBV28|TRBJ2-1|few
CASSLAGGIYNEQFF
TGTGCCAGCAGTCTAGCGGGGGGCATTTACAATGAGCAGTTCTTC
>-|TRBV6-2/TRBV6-3|TRBJ2-3|few
CASTRTVEKDTQYF
TGTGCCAGCACCCGGACAGTCGAGAAAGATACGCAGTATTTT
>TRBD1|TRBV5-6|TRBJ1-1|-
CASSPWTGWTEAFF
TGTGCCAGCAGCCCTTGGACAGGTTGGACTGAAGCTTTCTTT
>TRBD2|TRBV7-2|TRBJ2-7|-
CASSLVGPGGEEQYF
TGTGCCAGCAGCTTAGTTGGTCCTGGGGGGGAGGAGCAGTACTTC
>-|TRBV27|TRBJ2-3|few
CASRPLDSTDTQYF
TGTGCCAGCAGACCACTCGACAGCACAGATACGCAGTATTTT
>-|TRBV27|TRBJ2-7|few
CASSSAHNEQYF
TGTGCCAGCAGTTCGGCTCATAATGAGCAGTACTTC
>-|TRBV4-3|TRBJ1-1|few
CASSENFRHTEAFF
TGCGCCAGCAGCGAAAACTTCCGCCACACTGAAGCTTTCTTT
>-|TRBV5-6|TRBJ2-3|few
CASSSFIDTQYF
TGTGCCAGCAGCTCCTTTATAGATACGCAGTATTTT
>-|TRBV11-2|TRBJ2-5|-
CASSPTQGSRGWETQYF
TGTGCCAGCAGCCCTACCCAGGGTAGCCGAGGATGGGAGACCCAGTACTTC
>TRBD2|TRBV6-6|TRBJ2-3|few
CASRGLAGDFTDTQYF
TGTGCCAGCAGGGGTCTAGCGGGGGACTTCACAGATACGCAGTATTTT
>-|TRBV15|TRBJ1-5|-
CATSTLSEGNNQPQHF
TGTGCCACCAGCACTCTCTCGGAGGGGAACAATCAGCCCCAGCATTTT
>-|TRBV4-1|TRBJ2-2|-
CASSQEGGAGELFF
TGCGCCAGCAGCCAAGAAGGGGGTGCCGGGGAGCTGTTTTTT
>-|TRBV7-6|TRBJ1-5|-
CASSSTSGGLSNQPQHF
TGTGCCAGCAGCTCTACATCAGGAGGGCTCAGCAATCAGCCCCAGCATTTT
>-|TRBV27|TRBJ1-1|-
CASSLTGSALLGAFF
TGTGCCAGCAGTTTGACTGGCAGCGCCCTTCTAGGAGCTTTCTTT
>-|TRBV19|TRBJ1-1|few
CASSIGGLGTEAFF
TGTGCCAGTAGTATCGGAGGGCTTGGCACTGAAGCTTTCTTT
>TRBD1|TRBV7-3|TRBJ2-5|few
CASSIGTGAQETQYF
TGTGCCAGCAGTATTGGGACAGGGGCGCAAGAGACCCAGTACTTC
>TRBD1|TRBV5-1|TRBJ1-6|-
CASSLAGRQGGSPLHF
TGCGCCAGCAGCTTGGCCGGGAGACAGGGTGGTTCACCCCTCCACTTT
>-|TRBV20-1|TRBJ2-1|-
CSASGADWAMESYNEQFF
TGCAGTGCTAGTGGCGCGGACTGGGCCATGGAATCCTACAATGAGCAGTTCTTC
>TRBD1|TRBV2|TRBJ2-2|-
CATGTANTGELFF
TGTGCCACCGGGACAGCGAACACCGGGGAGCTGTTTTTT
>TRBD2|TRBV6-5|TRBJ2-1|-
CASSLSGTSVLNEQFF
TGTGCCAGCAGTTTGTCCGGGACTAGCGTACTCAATGAGCAGTTCTTC
>-|TRBV14|TRBJ1-5|-
CASSQERGLGGGFHQPQHF
TGTGCCAGCAGCCAAGAGAGGGGGTTGGGGGGCGGTTTTCATCAGCCCCAGCATTTT
>-|TRBV5-6|TRBJ1-1|few
CASSLGVRNTEAFF
TGTGCCAGCAGCTTGGGCGTCAGGAACACTGAAGCTTTCTTT
>-|TRBV4-3|TRBJ2-1|once
CASSQDARDEQFF
TGCGCCAGCAGCCAAGATGCCAGGGATGAGCAGTTCTTC
>TRBD2|TRBV2|TRBJ2-3|few
CASSVAGDTDTQYF
TGTGCCAGCAGTGTAGCGGGGGACACAGATACGCAGTATTTT
>TRBD1|TRBV27|TRBJ1-1|many
CASSFGTGSPEAFF
TGTGCCAGCAGTTTTGGGACAGGCTCCCCTGAAGCTTTCTTT
>-|TRBV2|TRBJ2-2|-
CASSEVLTFNTGELFF
TGTGCCAGCAGTGAGGTACTGACGTTTAACACCGGGGAGCTGTTTTTT
>TRBD1|TRBV7-9|TRBJ1-5|few
CASSFPGQGARQPQHF
TGTGCCAGCAGCTTTCCGGGACAGGGGGCTAGGCAGCCCCAGCATTTT
>-|TRBV7-7|TRBJ2-1|many
CASSNRGDNEQFF
TGTGCTAGCAGCAATAGAGGGGATAATGAGCAGTTCTTC
>TRBD1|TRBV20-1|TRBJ1-2|-
CSARELGQNYGYTF
TGCAGTGCTAGAGAGCTGGGACAGAACTATGGCTACACCTTC
>-|TRBV10-1|TRBJ2-5|-
CASSEGGTVLWETQYF
TGCGCCAGCAGTGAGGGCGGGACAGTCCTATGGGAGACCCAGTACTTC
>-|TRBV25-1|TRBJ2-1|-
CASSEQGRNEQFF
TGTGCCAGCAGTGAACAGGGCAGGAATGAGCAGTTCTTC